The 22 T cell receptor beta chains in this list originate from one sample, sequenced in a study of blood T cell repertoires in COVID-19. Measured with immunoSEQ multiplex PCR; TCRdb has only the in-frame clones, and not every one. Here the sample spans under 65,000 clones, about 78% being singletons. Sequenced: PBMCs or T cells enriched from blood (not recorded which). The receptors come from a woman aged 50 to 60 with acute COVID-19.

This clone was observed once. The chain uses TRBV30 and TRBJ1-5, with D perhaps matching TRBD1 (6 bases). The V gene's germline CDR1 is GTSNPN and CDR2 SVGIG (reference sequence). The V gene lost 4 bases and the J gene lost 2 bases, with 6 bases spanning the gap. The CDR3 loop spans 12 amino acids. CDR3 DNA sequence: TGTGCCTGGAACAGGGGCAATCAGCCCCAGCATTTT. This translates into CAWNRGNQPQHF.

The rearrangement joins TRBV19 to TRBJ1-5; D may be TRBD1 (5 bases). Germline CDR1 is LNHDA and CDR2 is SQIVND (reference sequence). Trimming stripped 2 bases from V and 5 bases from J, with 10 bases between. The length of the CDR3 is 14 residues. The CDR3 nucleotides are TGTGCCAGTAGTATACAGGGTCGCGATCAGCCCCAGCATTTT. As protein: CASSIQGRDQPQHF.

The chain uses TRBV11-2 and TRBJ1-2; 7 positions match TRBD1. The CDR3 is made up of 15 amino acids. With V trimmed by 0 bases and J by 5 bases, 6 bases remained unmatched. CDR1 is SGHAT, CDR2 FQNNGV, per germline. CDR3 protein: CASSLDTGARYGYTF. The CDR3 region has the DNA TGTGCCAGCAGCTTAGATACAGGGGCGCGGTATGGCTACACCTTC.

The chain has TRBV19 and TRBJ1-5, with 10 positions matching TRBD1. V was clipped by 5 bases and J by 7 bases; unmatched bases: 17. The CDR3 extends over 18 amino acids. Germline CDR1 and CDR2: LNHDA and SQIVND (reference sequence). In DNA, the CDR3 is TGTGCCAGTAGTTCTTCCTCTCCCGGGACAGGGGTAGGACAGCCCCAGCATTTT. Protein product: CASSSSSPGTGVGQPQHF.

In DNA, the CDR3 is TGCGCCACTTACAGCCCGAATGAAAAACTGTTTTTT. Protein sequence: CATYSPNEKLFF. V gene TRBV10-2 combines with J gene TRBJ1-4; D is uncertain. Germline V gene data show CDR1 as WSHSY and CDR2 as SAAADI. Trimming stripped 10 bases from V and 5 bases from J, with 11 bases between. The CDR3 is 12 amino acids.

V and J are TRBV19 and TRBJ1-6; weak D call: TRBD1 (5 bases). The CDR3 consists of 18 residues. V was trimmed by 8 bases and J by 0 bases, leaving 20 bases between them. Germline lookup yields CDR1 LNHDA and CDR2 SQIVND (reference sequence). CDR3 residues: CASGDRRTKSSYNSPLHF. The CDR3 bases are TGTGCCAGTGGCGACCGTAGGACAAAGAGCTCCTATAATTCACCCCTCCACTTT. Looking up the rest from reference TRBV19 and TRBJ1-6 gives the full variable domain: DGGITQSPKYLFRKEGQNVTLSCEQNLNHDAMYWYRQDPGQGLRLIYYSQIVNDFQKGDIAEGYSVSREKKESFPLTVTSAQKNPTAFYLCASGDRRTKSSYNSPLHFGNGTRLTVT.

A single count supports this clone. This chain connects TRBV3-1 (or the pseudogene TRBV3-2) to TRBJ2-5; 8 bases map to TRBD1. Germline V gene lookup returns CDR1 LGHDT and CDR2 YNNKEL (reference sequence). The CDR3 loop spans 14 amino acids. V lost 4 bases and J lost 4; bases outside the gene matches: 5. CDR3 in DNA: TGTGCCAGCAGCCCTCGGACAGGGCGAGAGACCCAGTACTTC. Residues: CASSPRTGRETQYF.

The chain links TRBV20-1 to TRBJ2-3, with D unclear. Germline values: CDR1 DFQATT, CDR2 SNEGSKA (reference sequence). With 3 bases removed from V and 2 bases from J, the gap between germline ends came to 9 bases. The CDR3 totals 13 residues. CDR3 in amino acids: CSASLRSTDTQYF. In DNA form, the CDR3 reads TGCAGTGCTAGTTTGCGTTCCACAGATACGCAGTATTTT.

V usage is TRBV7-2 and J usage is TRBJ2-7; 8 bases are shared with TRBD2. CDR3 length: 15 residues. Germline lookup yields CDR1 SGHTA and CDR2 FQGNSA. Unmatched junction bases numbered 7, after V lost 2 bases and J lost 4 bases. The CDR3 bases are TGTGCCAGCAGCTTAAGGGGTAGCGGGGCTTACGAGCAGTACTTC. Amino acids: CASSLRGSGAYEQYF.

The rearrangement joins TRBV2 to TRBJ2-2; TRBD2 agrees at 7 bases. With V trimmed by 3 bases and J by 5 bases, 6 bases remained unmatched. CDR1 and CDR2 (germline): SNHLY, FYNNEI. The CDR3 has 15 amino acids. CDR3 nucleotides: TGTGCCAGCAGTGAGGGGAGGGCGCGGACCGGGGAGCTGTTTTTT. Translated: CASSEGRARTGELFF.

CDR3 sequence: CASSDGIYSRTDTQYF. CDR3 DNA: TGTGCCAGCAGCGACGGGATCTATTCGAGGACAGATACGCAGTATTTT. The chain carries TRBV5-5 and TRBJ2-3; a possible D gene is TRBD2 (5 bases). The CDR3 spans 16 residues. CDR1 SGHKS and CDR2 YYEKEE come from the germline V gene (reference sequence). The V gene lost 4 bases and the J gene lost 3 bases, with 18 bases spanning the gap.

J is TRBJ1-5 and V is TRBV6-1, with D maybe TRBD1 (5 bases). CDR1 is MNHNS and CDR2 is SASEGT in the germline V gene. The CDR3 is 13 residues long. Trimming cost V 2 bases and J 6 bases, with 8 bases left between them. The CDR3: CASSEQGSQPQHF. Here the CDR3 DNA reads TGTGCCAGCAGTGAACAGGGATCTCAGCCCCAGCATTTT.

The rearrangement uses TRBV28 and TRBJ1-5, with D possibly matching TRBD1 (5 bases). CDR1 and CDR2 (germline): MDHEN, SYDVKM. Trimming took 7 bases from V and 9 from J, leaving 16 bases between them. There are 13 residues in the CDR3. The CDR3 protein is CASTLGAPRPQHF. DNA for the CDR3: TGTGCCAGCACCCTTGGGGCCCCGCGGCCCCAGCATTTT.

The chain recombines TRBV4-1 with TRBJ2-4; tentatively, D is TRBD1 (6 bases). V lost 0 bases and J lost 0, with 12 bases in between. This CDR3 comprises 17 residues. Germline CDR1 reads MGHRA; CDR2 reads YSYEKL. This chain's CDR3 is CASSQEGTGLAKNIQYF. CDR3 DNA: TGCGCCAGCAGCCAAGAAGGAACAGGGCTAGCCAAAAACATTCAGTACTTC.

The genes are TRBV7-3 and TRBJ2-1; 10 positions agree with TRBD2. The CDR3 covers 17 residues. The V and J ends lost 2 bases and 6 bases, in that order; junction bases with no gene match: 10. CDR1 is SGHTA, CDR2 FQGTGA, per germline. The CDR3 sequence is CASSLYQRGGSRNEQFF. The CDR3 coding sequence is TGTGCCAGCAGCTTATATCAGCGGGGGGGCTCTCGCAATGAGCAGTTCTTC.

V gene TRBV11-3 combines with J gene TRBJ2-4; D may be TRBD2 (6 bases). The CDR3 covers 17 residues. Germline CDR1 is SGHNT and CDR2 is YENEEA. Trimming took off 0 bases at V and 0 bases at J, with 12 bases between the two ends. The CDR3 loop is CASSLEGTHIAKNIQYF. CDR3 DNA: TGTGCCAGCAGCTTAGAGGGGACTCATATAGCCAAAAACATTCAGTACTTC.

The CDR3 DNA reads as TGTGCCATCAGTGGAGGAGGGCTTGGTGAAAAACTGTTTTTT. Its protein product is CAISGGGLGEKLFF. The chain joins TRBV10-3 to TRBJ1-4; D unclear. Germline CDR1 and CDR2: ENHRY and SYGVKD. V was trimmed by 4 bases and J by 7 bases, leaving 13 bases between them. The CDR3 has 14 residues.

CDR3: CASSLQASTDTQYF. The CDR3 nucleotides are TGTGCCAGCAGCTTACAGGCTAGCACAGATACGCAGTATTTT. This rearrangement joins TRBV7-9 to TRBJ2-3, with D unresolved. The V gene's germline CDR1 is SEHNR and CDR2 FQNEAQ (reference sequence). V lost 2 bases and J lost 0, with 6 bases in between. The CDR3 totals 14 residues.

The V and J genes are TRBV7-3 and TRBJ1-2; TRBD1 matches 9 bases. The CDR3 runs 15 residues. J lost 6 bases, V lost 2 bases, and 7 bases had no gene match. Per germline, CDR1 SGHTA and CDR2 FQGTGA. This chain's CDR3 is CASSLDGQGYDGYTF. CDR3 sequence (DNA): TGTGCCAGCAGCTTAGACGGACAGGGGTACGATGGCTACACCTTC.

This chain connects TRBV3-1 (or the pseudogene TRBV3-2) to TRBJ1-2, with 9 bases that match TRBD1. CDR1 LGHDT and CDR2 YNNKEL come from the germline V gene (reference sequence). This CDR3 has 14 residues. Germline trimming cut 6 bases from V and 8 bases from J; bases unmatched to any gene: 10. The CDR3 DNA reads TGTGCCAGCAGGATCTCGGGACAGGGAGGCGGCTACACCTTC. Its translation is CASRISGQGGGYTF.

V and J are TRBV29-1 and TRBJ1-1; 7 nucleotides match TRBD1. After removal of 7 bases from V and 0 bases from J, the junction contained 2 bases not matched to a gene. This CDR3 spans 12 amino acids. Germline CDR1 and CDR2: SQVTM and ANQGSEA. DNA of the CDR3: TGCAGCGCTGGGACAGTGAACACTGAAGCTTTCTTT. Protein sequence: CSAGTVNTEAFF.

This clone was seen only once. The chain carries TRBV14 and TRBJ1-5, with 7 nucleotides matching TRBD1. Germline V gene sequence: CDR1 SGHDN, CDR2 FVKESK. The junction had 5 bases not matched to a gene; V was cut back by 6 bases and J by 3 bases. CDR3 size: 14 residues. CDR3 nucleotide sequence: TGTGCCAGCAGTAAGACAGGGATCAATCAGCCCCAGCATTTT. Translation gives CASSKTGINQPQHF.